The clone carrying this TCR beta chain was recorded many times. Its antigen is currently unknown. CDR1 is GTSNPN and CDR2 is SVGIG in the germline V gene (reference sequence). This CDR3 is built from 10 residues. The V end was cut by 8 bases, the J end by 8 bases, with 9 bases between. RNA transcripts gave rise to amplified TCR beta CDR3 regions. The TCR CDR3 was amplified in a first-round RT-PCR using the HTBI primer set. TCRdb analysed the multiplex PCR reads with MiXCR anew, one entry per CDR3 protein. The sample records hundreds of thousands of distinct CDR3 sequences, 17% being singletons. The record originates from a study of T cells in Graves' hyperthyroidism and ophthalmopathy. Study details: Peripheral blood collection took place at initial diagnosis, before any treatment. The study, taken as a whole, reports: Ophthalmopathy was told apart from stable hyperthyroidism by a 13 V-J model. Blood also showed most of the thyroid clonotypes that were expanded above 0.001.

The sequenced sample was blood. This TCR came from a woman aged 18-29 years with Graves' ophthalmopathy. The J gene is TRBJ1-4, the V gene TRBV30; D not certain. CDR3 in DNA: TGTGCCCATGGGGAGGAAAAACTGTTTTTT. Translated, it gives CAHGEEKLFF.